A single sample gave rise to the 29 T cell receptor beta chains below, sequenced in a study of graft-versus-host responses after intestinal transplantation. For these receptors, no antigen is known. Repertoires were generated with immunoSEQ multiplex PCR, while TCRdb's copy carries only in-frame clones and drops some. Of more than 70,000 clones in the sample, under 90% were seen once. This sample comprised unstimulated CD4+ T cells sorted from spleen or lymph node cells, obtained before intestinal transplant. These receptor sequences come from a human donor who received an intestinal transplant.

The chain employs TRBV18 and TRBJ2-5; 9 bases match TRBD2. J gave up 5 bases and V 3 bases, and 4 bases lay outside the gene matches. CDR3 length: 14 amino acids. Per germline, CDR1 KGHSH and CDR2 LQKENI. CDR3 bases: TGTGCCAGCTCACCTCCCGGGACTAGCGAGACCCAGTACTTC. Residues: CASSPPGTSETQYF.

The chain links TRBV6-1 to TRBJ2-7; TRBD1 matches at 11 bases. V lost 7 bases to trimming and J lost 5 bases; unmatched junction nucleotides: 4. The CDR3 runs 13 residues. Germline V gene data show CDR1 as MNHNS and CDR2 as SASEGT. The CDR3 region has the DNA TGTGCCAGCAAGGACAGGGGGCTGAACGAGCAGTACTTC. It encodes CASKDRGLNEQYF.

The chain employs TRBV14 and TRBJ1-1; TRBD1 aligns across 7 bases. V shed 1 base, J shed 3 bases, and the junction held 2 bases outside the gene matches. Looked up from germline, CDR1 is SGHDN and CDR2 is FVKESK. This CDR3 is 14 amino acids long. The CDR3, as DNA: TGTGCCAGCAGCCAAGTCGACAGGGACACTGAAGCTTTCTTT. Translating gives CASSQVDRDTEAFF.

The genes are TRBV6-6 and TRBJ2-7; the match to TRBD2 covers 9 bases. Trimming removed 6 bases from V and 7 bases from J; junction bases left unmatched: 10. The length of the CDR3 is 14 residues. Per germline, CDR1 MNHNY and CDR2 SVGAGI (reference sequence). CDR3 bases: TGTGCCAGCAGGTTTAGCGGGGGCCGCGGTGAGCAGTACTTC. It translates to CASRFSGGRGEQYF.

The count of this clone is one. The junction shows a germline mismatch at one end, possibly a read error. Here the CDR3 reads CASSFYIAGAQETQYF. The CDR3 bases are TGTGCTAGCAGCTTTTACATAGCGGGGGCCCAAGAGACCCAGTACTTC. The genes are TRBV7-7 and TRBJ2-5; 9 bases fit TRBD2. The CDR3 consists of 16 residues. The germline CDR1 and CDR2 sequences are SSHAT and FNYEAQ (reference sequence).

V usage is TRBV6-5 and J usage is TRBJ2-3; 11 bases map to TRBD2. The germline CDR1 and CDR2 sequences are MNHEY and SVGAGI. Losses at the gene ends were 3 bases for V and 7 bases for J; bases not matched to a gene: 6. CDR3 size: 15 residues. The CDR3 region is CASSYVAGGRNTQYF. CDR3 sequence (DNA): TGTGCCAGCAGTTATGTAGCGGGGGGGCGGAATACGCAGTATTTT.

The chain is built from TRBV10-3 and TRBJ2-7; D is uncertain. V was trimmed by 8 bases and J by 3 bases, leaving 11 bases between them. Per germline, CDR1 ENHRY and CDR2 SYGVKD. The CDR3 contains 12 residues. The chain's CDR3 is CAISGGDYEQYF. The CDR3 nucleotides are TGTGCCATCTCCGGTGGAGACTACGAGCAGTACTTC.

The chain links TRBV12-5 to TRBJ1-2; a weak D match, TRBD1 (5 bases). Germline CDR1 and CDR2: LGHNT and FRNRAP. V was shortened by 1 base and J by 3 bases, with 6 bases between the two germline ends. The CDR3 spans 13 residues. CDR3: CASGLEGYYGYTF. The CDR3, as DNA: TGTGCTAGTGGTTTGGAGGGGTACTATGGCTACACCTTC.

The genes are TRBV7-3 and TRBJ2-1, with a possible D match to TRBD2 (6 bases). V lost 6 bases to trimming and J lost 1 base, with 13 bases between them. This CDR3 is built from 15 residues. Germline values: CDR1 SGHTA, CDR2 FQGTGA. CDR3 nucleotide sequence: TGTGCCAGCAGGGGCGTAGCGGATTCCTACAATGAGCAGTTCTTC. Amino acid sequence: CASRGVADSYNEQFF.

The V gene is TRBV11-3, the J gene TRBJ2-1, with 7 bases identical to TRBD2. Trimming removed 1 base from V and 7 bases from J; junction bases left unmatched: 13. The germline CDR1 and CDR2 sequences are SGHNT and YENEEA. The CDR3 spans 17 residues. The CDR3: CASSLGGWAGVSNEQFF. In DNA, the CDR3 is TGTGCCAGCAGCTTAGGGGGCTGGGCGGGGGTCTCGAATGAGCAGTTCTTC. The full variable domain, its missing parts supplied by reference TRBV11-3 and TRBJ2-1, is EAGVVQSPRYKIIEKKQPVAFWCNPISGHNTLYWYLQNLGQGPELLIRYENEEAVDDSQLPKDRFSAERLKGVDSTLKIQPAELGDSAVYLCASSLGGWAGVSNEQFFGPGTRLTVL.

The chain is built from TRBV10-1 and TRBJ2-1; TRBD2 aligns across 15 bases. Per germline, CDR1 WNHNN and CDR2 SYGVQD (reference sequence). The CDR3 length is 13 residues. Trimming at V came to 8 bases and at J to 7 bases, leaving 0 bases not matched to a gene. The CDR3 bases are TGCGCCAGCGGACTAGCGGGGGGGAATGAGCAGTTCTTC. It encodes CASGLAGGNEQFF.

The chain uses TRBV5-6 and TRBJ1-2; 7 nucleotides agree with TRBD1. Germline V gene lookup returns CDR1 SGHDT and CDR2 YYEEEE. V was pared by 3 bases and J by 8 bases, with 10 bases of the junction left unmatched. The CDR3 has 14 residues. The CDR3 spells CASSSTTGQVGYTF. CDR3 nucleotides: TGTGCCAGCAGCTCGACGACAGGGCAGGTCGGCTACACCTTC.

The chain links TRBV7-9 to TRBJ1-2, with D tentatively TRBD1 (6 bases). Trimming cost V 2 bases and J 1 base, with 8 bases left between them. The CDR3 length is 14 residues. Germline V CDR1 and CDR2: SEHNR, FQNEAQ (reference sequence). CDR3 residues: CASSLRTVNYGYTF. The CDR3 bases are TGTGCCAGCAGCTTAAGGACAGTTAACTATGGCTACACCTTC.

This CDR3 reads CASSLWGRSDVLTF. Written as DNA, the CDR3 is TGCGCCAGCAGCTTGTGGGGGAGGAGTGACGTCCTGACTTTC. The chain is built from TRBV5-1 and TRBJ2-6; the D gene is possibly TRBD2 (6 bases). The CDR3 is 14 amino acids. The germline V gene has CDR1 SGHRS and CDR2 YFSETQ. Trimming removed 1 base from V and 11 bases from J, with 13 bases in between.

The rearrangement joins TRBV9 to TRBJ2-5; TRBD2 aligns across 10 bases. CDR3 size: 15 residues. The germline V gene has CDR1 SGDLS and CDR2 YYNGEE. After removal of 2 bases from V and 5 bases from J, the junction contained 6 bases not matched to a gene. The CDR3 region is CASSVGAGGEETQYF. The CDR3 DNA reads as TGTGCCAGCAGCGTCGGAGCGGGGGGGGAGGAGACCCAGTACTTC.

V gene TRBV6-1 combines with J gene TRBJ1-1; TRBD1 matches 9 bases. CDR3 length: 13 residues. Losses at the gene ends were 8 bases for V and 5 bases for J; bases not matched to a gene: 6. Per germline, CDR1 MNHNS and CDR2 SASEGT. DNA of the CDR3: TGTGCCAGCCACGGGACAGGGAAAACTGAAGCTTTCTTT. This sequence encodes CASHGTGKTEAFF.

This clone was recorded once. The rearrangement joins TRBV27 to TRBJ1-2, with D unclear. CDR3 length: 13 residues. V was cut by 3 bases and J by 8 bases, with 13 bases left in between. Germline CDR1 reads MNHEY; CDR2 reads SMNVEV (reference sequence). The CDR3 DNA is TGTGCCAGCAGTTTCGCGGAAAGCGGGGGCTACACCTTC. This codes for CASSFAESGGYTF.

The V call is TRBV5-1, the J call TRBJ2-1; perhaps TRBD2 as D (6 bases). Germline V gene data show CDR1 as SGHRS and CDR2 as YFSETQ. This CDR3 comprises 13 residues. For the CDR3, the DNA is TGCGCAATCCCCGGGACTGGCCCCAATGAGCAGTTCTTC. As protein: CAIPGTGPNEQFF.

CDR3 sequence reads: CASTQRGRAGNTIYF. The CDR3 nucleotides are TGTGCCAGCACCCAAAGGGGGCGAGCTGGAAACACCATATATTTT. V and J are TRBV21-1 and TRBJ1-3; the D call TRBD1 from the table was never checked on the DNA. TRBV21-1 is a recognized pseudogene. There are 15 residues in the CDR3.

V usage is TRBV5-1 and J usage is TRBJ2-2; 8 bases agree with TRBD2. Looked up from germline, CDR1 is SGHRS and CDR2 is YFSETQ. V trimming: 4 bases; J trimming: 4 bases; junction bases outside the gene matches: 9. This CDR3 comprises 16 residues. The CDR3 protein is CASSLQAGAGTGELFF. The CDR3 DNA sequence: TGCGCCAGCAGCCTACAAGCGGGGGCAGGCACCGGGGAGCTGTTTTTT. The complete variable domain, with remaining parts taken from reference TRBV5-1 and TRBJ2-2, reads KAGVTQTPRYLIKTRGQQVTLSCSPISGHRSVSWYQQTPGQGLQFLFEYFSETQRNKGNFPGRFSGRQFSNSRSEMNVSTLELGDSALYLCASSLQAGAGTGELFFGEGSRLTVL.

The chain combines TRBV29-1 with TRBJ2-3; 7 bases align to TRBD2. V trimming: 3 bases; J trimming: 0 bases; junction bases outside the gene matches: 9. The germline CDR1 and CDR2 sequences are SQVTM and ANQGSEA. CDR3 length: 16 amino acids. In DNA, the CDR3 is TGCAGCGTTGAGTTACTAGCGATACAGAGCACAGATACGCAGTATTTT. It is translated as CSVELLAIQSTDTQYF.

The gene calls are TRBV5-4 and TRBJ2-3; 10 bases line up with TRBD2. The germline CDR1 and CDR2 sequences are SGHNT and YYREEE (reference sequence). The trim removed 4 bases at V and 4 bases at J, leaving 6 bases unmatched. This CDR3 has 15 amino acids. In nucleotides, the CDR3 is TGTGCCAGCAGCCCAGCGGGGGGGCCCTCAGATACGCAGTATTTT. It yields the protein CASSPAGGPSDTQYF.

The V gene is TRBV7-9, the J gene TRBJ2-1, with 7 bases aligning to TRBD2. V gave up 6 bases and J gave up 5 bases; unmatched junction bases: 7. This CDR3 contains 14 residues. CDR1 is SEHNR, CDR2 FQNEAQ, per germline (reference sequence). The CDR3 DNA follows: TGTGCCAGCAGGGCTTTCGGGGGGAACAATGAGCAGTTCTTC. Protein product: CASRAFGGNNEQFF.

A note on this clone: Other DNA sequences within the sample encode an identical CDR3. This chain joins TRBV19 and TRBJ1-2; TRBD1 matches at 11 bases. The CDR3 contains 13 residues. Germline CDR1 LNHDA, CDR2 SQIVND (reference sequence). Trimming removed 3 bases from V and 8 bases from J; junction bases left unmatched: 2. The chain's CDR3 is CASSMGQGDGYTF. The CDR3 DNA is TGTGCCAGTAGTATGGGACAGGGGGACGGCTACACCTTC.

The table lists this clone with a count of one. This sequence joins TRBV7-6 and TRBJ2-5, with 14 bases lining up with TRBD2. Germline CDR1 and CDR2: SGHVS and FNYEAQ. The CDR3 has 17 residues. V dropped 4 bases and J dropped 5; count of bases not matched to a gene: 9. CDR3 in amino acids: CASSSRTSGGPEETQYF. The CDR3, as DNA: TGTGCCAGCAGCTCCCGGACTAGCGGGGGGCCCGAGGAGACCCAGTACTTC.

The chain carries TRBV10-3 and TRBJ1-1; possibly TRBD1 for D (5 bases). The CDR3 is 14 residues long. Trimming took off 6 bases at V and 1 base at J, with 12 bases between the two ends. CDR1 ENHRY and CDR2 SYGVKD come from the germline V gene. The CDR3 region has the DNA TGTGCCATCAGATCCCCGGGGGGGAACACTGAAGCTTTCTTT. It encodes CAIRSPGGNTEAFF.

CDR3 sequence: CASKGVGYTF. In DNA, the CDR3 is TGTGCCAGCAAGGGGGTGGGCTACACCTTC. This chain joins TRBV2 and TRBJ1-2; D is perhaps TRBD1 (6 bases). The CDR3 length is 10 residues. Between the trimmed V and J ends, which lost 7 bases and 8 bases, there was a span of 8 bases. CDR1 and CDR2 (germline): SNHLY, FYNNEI. Looking up the rest from reference TRBV2 and TRBJ1-2 gives the full variable domain: EPEVTQTPSHQVTQMGQEVILRCVPISNHLYFYWYRQILGQKVEFLVSFYNNEISEKSEIFDDQFSVERPDGSNFTLKIRSTKLEDSAMYFCASKGVGYTFGSGTRLTVV.

This clone was seen only once. This chain connects TRBV5-8 to TRBJ1-3; TRBD1 aligns across 9 bases. Germline assignment: CDR1 SGHTS and CDR2 YDEGEE. This CDR3 is built from 15 residues. Germline trimming cut 7 bases from V and 2 bases from J; bases unmatched to any gene: 7. The CDR3 DNA sequence: TGTGCCAGCCGCGACAGGGGGTTAACTGGAAACACCATATATTTT. This sequence encodes CASRDRGLTGNTIYF.

The chain has TRBV5-4 and TRBJ2-5; 10 bases map to TRBD2. CDR1 and CDR2 from the germline V gene are SGHNT and YYREEE (reference sequence). The CDR3 runs 18 residues. The J segment lost 1 base and the V segment lost 2 bases, leaving 11 bases of the junction unmatched. The CDR3 sequence: CASSFRPSGGQTQETQYF. CDR3 DNA sequence: TGTGCCAGCAGCTTTAGGCCTAGCGGGGGCCAAACCCAAGAGACCCAGTACTTC.